The 30 T cell receptor beta chains below come from one sample, sequenced in a study of blood T cells in healthy people across ages. A second PCR, run for roughly 7 to 12 cycles, used a sample-barcoded 5' primer plus a J-beta primer mix. One entry per CDR3 protein results from TCRdb running MiXCR on the 5' RACE reads. Of under 750,000 distinct CDR3 sequences in the sample, around 48% were seen once. Sequencing was done on a sample of blood. These TCRs come from an older man in good health.

This clonotype has just a few counts. The J gene is TRBJ2-1, the V gene TRBV3-1; maybe TRBD1 (5 bases). V gave up 2 bases and J gave up 1 base, with 9 bases separating them. Germline values: CDR1 LGHDT, CDR2 YNNKEL (reference sequence). The CDR3 sequence is 15 residues long. The CDR3 nucleotides are TGTGCCAGCAGCCAATTTAGACAGTCCTACAATGAGCAGTTCTTC. This gives the protein CASSQFRQSYNEQFF.

The table lists this clonotype with a count of one. This chain joins TRBV7-2 and TRBJ2-5; D possibly corresponds to TRBD1 (6 bases). Gene TRBJ2-7 matches the end of the DNA better, so the J call may be wrong. Germline loops: CDR1 SGHTA, CDR2 FQGNSA. This CDR3 is built from 16 residues. The CDR3 protein is CASSPTALGGTYEQYF. Written as DNA, the CDR3 is TGTGCCAGCAGCCCTACAGCTTTAGGGGGTACCTACGAGCAGTACTTC.

Regarding this clonotype: A much bigger clone sits one base away, suggesting this may be a read error. V and J are TRBV6-5 and TRBJ1-5, with a tentative D call TRBD1 (6 bases). Germline-derived CDR1 and CDR2 are MNHEY and SVGAGI. The CDR3 runs 14 residues. Trimming removed 6 bases from V and 6 bases from J, with 15 bases in between. CDR3 in amino acids: CASRYTRGSQPQHF. CDR3 sequence (DNA): TGTGCCAGCAGGTACACCAGGGGAAGTCAGCCCCAGCATTTT.

This clonotype was recorded at least ten times. The V gene is TRBV6-5, the J gene TRBJ2-3; 8 bases align to TRBD2. The CDR3 consists of 14 residues. Per the germline V gene, CDR1 is MNHEY and CDR2 is SVGAGI. Trimming removed 7 bases from V and 5 bases from J; junction bases left unmatched: 8. The CDR3 here is CASIDSGRKDTQYF. In DNA, the CDR3 is TGTGCCAGCATAGACAGCGGGAGAAAAGATACGCAGTATTTT.

This clonotype appeared many times. The V call is TRBV20-1, the J call TRBJ1-2; D possibly corresponds to TRBD1 (6 bases). CDR1 is DFQATT and CDR2 is SNEGSKA in the germline V gene (reference sequence). CDR3 length: 13 residues. CDR3 amino acids: CIPRTEDRYGYTF. The CDR3 nucleotides read TGCATCCCAAGGACAGAAGATCGTTATGGCTACACCTTC.

The V and J genes are TRBV6-2 or TRBV6-3 and TRBJ2-5; D uncertain. Per the germline V gene, CDR1 is MNHEY and CDR2 is SVGEGT. V lost 2 bases to trimming and J lost 3 bases, with 7 bases between them. This CDR3 region has 13 residues. Here the CDR3 DNA reads TGTGCCAGCAGTTACACCAACAAAGAGACCCAGTACTTC. Protein sequence: CASSYTNKETQYF.

The V and J genes are TRBV5-1 and TRBJ1-2; TRBD1 aligns across 7 bases. Per the germline V gene, CDR1 is SGHRS and CDR2 is YFSETQ. J was trimmed by 4 bases and V by 4 bases; bases with no gene match: 10. This CDR3 spans 15 amino acids. The CDR3 DNA sequence: TGCGCCAGCAGCCCTCGACAGGGACCAGGCTATGGCTACACCTTC. Translated, it gives CASSPRQGPGYGYTF.

In this sample, this clonotype turned up once. The chain couples TRBV20-1 to TRBJ2-3, with TRBD2 matching over 14 bases. Germline V gene data show CDR1 as DFQATT and CDR2 as SNEGSKA (reference sequence). J lost 7 bases, V lost 0 bases, and 6 bases had no gene match. This CDR3 is built from 16 residues. The chain's CDR3 is CSARDEGLAGANTQYF. The CDR3 DNA reads TGCAGTGCTAGAGATGAGGGACTAGCGGGAGCTAATACGCAGTATTTT.

The V gene is TRBV7-2, the J gene TRBJ2-7; 7 nucleotides align to TRBD1. CDR3 length: 14 amino acids. CDR1 is SGHTA and CDR2 is FQGNSA in the germline V gene. Trimming cost V 5 bases and J 4 bases; bases outside gene matches: 8. CDR3 protein: CASSRPGTEYEQYF. CDR3 coding DNA: TGTGCCAGCAGCAGGCCCGGGACAGAGTACGAGCAGTACTTC.

This chain links TRBV5-5 with TRBJ1-4; 7 nucleotides agree with TRBD1. Germline V gene lookup returns CDR1 SGHKS and CDR2 YYEKEE (reference sequence). The CDR3 is made up of 15 amino acids. The V gene end was trimmed by 2 bases and the J gene end by 8 bases; junction bases not matched to a gene: 9. In nucleotides, the CDR3 is TGTGCCAGCAGCTTAACCCAGGGGGTTTCGGAAAAACTGTTTTTT. Protein: CASSLTQGVSEKLFF.

This chain links TRBV20-1 with TRBJ2-7, with 7 positions matching TRBD2. Germline V gives CDR1 DFQATT, CDR2 SNEGSKA (reference sequence). V lost 6 bases and J lost 1; bases outside the gene matches: 3. The CDR3 spans 12 residues. CDR3 in DNA: TGCAGTGCCCTGGGAGGGTCCTACGAGCAGTACTTC. Its translation: CSALGGSYEQYF.

The rearrangement joins TRBV20-1 to TRBJ1-1; possible D gene TRBD1, 5 bases. The CDR3 covers 14 residues. V shed 0 bases and J shed 2 bases, with 10 bases lying between them. Germline V gene data show CDR1 as DFQATT and CDR2 as SNEGSKA (reference sequence). The CDR3 here is CSARDLRGNTEAFF. As DNA, the CDR3 is TGCAGTGCTAGAGATTTGAGGGGAAACACTGAAGCTTTCTTT.

This chain connects TRBV10-1 to TRBJ1-2; the D is unclear. The CDR3 has 13 residues. V dropped 0 bases and J dropped 8 bases, with 10 bases sitting between them. Germline V CDR1 and CDR2: WNHNN, SYGVQD (reference sequence). The CDR3 here is CASSESLLWGYTF. DNA of the CDR3: TGCGCCAGCAGTGAGTCGTTGTTATGGGGCTACACCTTC.

The table lists this clonotype with a few counts. The chain uses TRBV7-2 and TRBJ2-1, with a tentative D call TRBD1 (6 bases). The CDR3 loop spans 17 amino acids. Trimming cost V 2 bases and J 4 bases, with 18 bases left between them. Per germline, CDR1 SGHTA and CDR2 FQGNSA. The CDR3 sequence is CASSLSGTPKSYNEQFF. In DNA form, the CDR3 reads TGTGCCAGCAGCTTATCCGGGACACCAAAATCTTACAATGAGCAGTTCTTC.

This clonotype was observed a handful of times. This chain uses TRBV27 with TRBJ1-2, with D perhaps matching TRBD1 (5 bases). Trimming took 6 bases from V and 8 from J, leaving 19 bases between them. The CDR3 is 14 amino acids. CDR1 is MNHEY, CDR2 SMNVEV, per germline (reference sequence). CDR3 bases: TGTGCCAGCAGGCCCGGGGCCCTCGTCGGGGGCTACACCTTC. Encoded protein: CASRPGALVGGYTF.

This rearrangement joins TRBV27 to TRBJ1-2; the match to TRBD1 covers 7 bases. The V and J ends lost 6 bases and 1 base, in that order; junction bases with no gene match: 8. The CDR3 runs to 15 residues. Germline V lookup: CDR1 MNHEY, CDR2 SMNVEV (reference sequence). CDR3 in DNA: TGTGCCAGCAGCCGACTCGACAGGGTTAACTATGGCTACACCTTC. It yields the protein CASSRLDRVNYGYTF.

This clonotype occurred a few times. The chain recombines TRBV29-1 with TRBJ2-6; the match to TRBD1 covers 8 bases. This CDR3 is 16 amino acids long. From germline, CDR1 is SQVTM and CDR2 ANQGSEA. V was clipped by 6 bases and J by 0 bases; unmatched bases: 7. CDR3: CSVRDRPISGANVLTF. The CDR3 DNA reads as TGCAGCGTAAGGGACAGGCCAATCTCTGGGGCCAACGTCCTGACTTTC.

The CDR3 here is CASSFVVAGETQYF. The CDR3 bases are TGTGCCAGCAGCTTTGTGGTGGCGGGGGAGACCCAGTACTTC. The V and J genes are TRBV7-9 and TRBJ2-5; D possibly corresponds to TRBD2 (6 bases). Germline CDR1 SEHNR, CDR2 FQNEAQ (reference sequence). V was trimmed by 3 bases and J by 5 bases, leaving 13 bases between them. This CDR3 has 14 residues.

The gene calls are TRBV12-3 or TRBV12-4 and TRBJ2-5, with 13 bases matching TRBD2. The V and J ends lost 5 bases and 11 bases, in that order; junction bases with no gene match: 14. The CDR3 has 16 residues. The CDR3 coding sequence is TGTGCCAGCAGTATAGGGACTAGCGGGACAAACAATGAGCAGTACTTC. Protein sequence: CASSIGTSGTNNEQYF.

J is TRBJ2-3 and V is TRBV2; TRBD1 matches at 10 bases. Per germline, CDR1 SNHLY and CDR2 FYNNEI. The CDR3 is 12 residues long. The ends lost 6 bases at V and 6 bases at J; junction bases unmatched: 0. The CDR3 DNA sequence: TGTGCCAGCAGGGACAGGGGGGATACGCAGTATTTT. Residues: CASRDRGDTQYF.

This sequence joins TRBV27 and TRBJ1-2; TRBD1 matches 9 bases. Trimming took 5 bases from V and 4 from J; bases not matched to a gene: 5. CDR3 length: 14 residues. Germline CDR1 MNHEY, CDR2 SMNVEV (reference sequence). The CDR3 region is CASSPQGAAYGYTF. CDR3 DNA: TGTGCCAGCAGTCCACAGGGGGCTGCCTATGGCTACACCTTC.

This sequence joins TRBV24-1 and TRBJ1-5; possibly TRBD1 for D (5 bases). This CDR3 comprises 14 residues. Looked up from germline, CDR1 is KGHDR and CDR2 is SFDVKD. Trimming shortened V by 3 bases and J by 5 bases, and 10 bases separated the two germline ends. CDR3 amino acids: CATSDRTSYQPQHF. DNA of the CDR3: TGTGCCACCAGTGATAGGACAAGCTATCAGCCCCAGCATTTT.

The gene calls are TRBV5-1 and TRBJ1-1, with D possibly TRBD1 on 6 matching bases. This CDR3 spans 16 amino acids. Germline lookup yields CDR1 SGHRS and CDR2 YFSETQ. The V end was cut by 0 bases, the J end by 0 bases, with 12 bases between. The DNA of the CDR3 is TGCGCCAGCAGCTTGGCGGTGGCAGGGGTGAACACTGAAGCTTTCTTT. As protein: CASSLAVAGVNTEAFF.

This clonotype was observed once. The V and J genes are TRBV9 and TRBJ2-4, with 7 positions matching TRBD1. TRBJ2-7 explains the end of the DNA better; the J call may be wrong. Germline values: CDR1 SGDLS, CDR2 YYNGEE. The CDR3 consists of 15 residues. Written as DNA, the CDR3 is TGTGCCAGCAGCGTAACCGTGGGACAGTCCTACGAGCAGTACTTC. It codes for CASSVTVGQSYEQYF.

This clonotype was counted a few times. V and J are TRBV24-1 and TRBJ2-1, with TRBD1 identical over 8 bases. The CDR3 length is 17 residues. J gave up 2 bases and V 4 bases, and 9 bases lay outside the gene matches. Germline V gene sequence: CDR1 KGHDR, CDR2 SFDVKD. In nucleotides, the CDR3 is TGTGCCACCAGTGAGTACAGTGGACAGGGCACCTACAATGAGCAGTTCTTC. Protein product: CATSEYSGQGTYNEQFF.

Comment on this clonotype: An end of the junction does not agree with germline; a read error may underlie this. The chain combines TRBV7-3 with TRBJ2-1; D call uncertain. The CDR3 contains 15 residues. The germline V gene encodes CDR1 SGHTA and CDR2 FQGTGA. The CDR3 spells CASSLMDSSYNERFF. Here the CDR3 DNA reads TGTGCCAGCAGCTTAATGGATAGCTCCTACAATGAGCGGTTCTTC.

The gene calls are TRBV7-2 and TRBJ2-5, with D tentatively TRBD2 (5 bases). Trimming took off 5 bases at V and 5 bases at J, with 18 bases between the two ends. The CDR3 has 15 amino acids. Germline CDR1 and CDR2: SGHTA and FQGNSA. This CDR3 reads CASSRVYNSGETQYF. The CDR3 DNA reads as TGTGCCAGCAGCCGAGTATACAACTCGGGGGAGACCCAGTACTTC.

This chain joins TRBV5-1 and TRBJ2-7; a possible D gene is TRBD1 (6 bases). V was shortened by 0 bases and J by 3 bases, with 13 bases between the two germline ends. This CDR3 has 15 amino acids. The germline CDR1 and CDR2 sequences are SGHRS and YFSETQ. The CDR3 DNA reads TGCGCCAGCAGCTTGGGCCAATCAGGGGTCTACGAGCAGTACTTC. This gives the protein CASSLGQSGVYEQYF.

The rearrangement links TRBV3-1 to TRBJ1-1; D not resolved. Germline V gene lookup returns CDR1 LGHDT and CDR2 YNNKEL (reference sequence). V was trimmed by 4 bases and J by 1 base, leaving 13 bases between them. This CDR3 spans 15 amino acids. The CDR3 bases are TGTGCCAGCAGCCGAAACAGCTGGGAGAACACTGAAGCTTTCTTT. Protein sequence: CASSRNSWENTEAFF.

The chain combines TRBV6-6 with TRBJ2-2; tentative D call: TRBD2 (5 bases). The germline V gene encodes CDR1 MNHNY and CDR2 SVGAGI (reference sequence). There are 15 residues in the CDR3. Trimming took off 2 bases at V and 4 bases at J, with 11 bases between the two ends. CDR3 in amino acids: CASSYAPGSTGELFF. The DNA of the CDR3 is TGTGCCAGCAGTTACGCCCCGGGGAGCACCGGGGAGCTGTTTTTT.